Below, 21 T cell receptor beta chains from the same sample are listed, as sequenced in a study of graft-versus-host responses after intestinal transplantation. Using immunoSEQ multiplex PCR, the repertoire was profiled, and TCRdb retains in-frame clones only, with some absent. The sample records over 100,000 clones, 90% to 95% being singletons. Their antigens remain unidentified. Material: unstimulated CD4+ T cells sorted from spleen or lymph node cells, obtained before intestinal transplant. The receptors stem from a human donor who received an intestinal transplant.

DNA of the CDR3: TGTGCCAGCAGTGAAGCCAGGACGGCAATTTCAGATACGCAGTATTTT. The encoded protein is CASSEARTAISDTQYF. The chain has TRBV2 and TRBJ2-3; D is unresolved. The CDR3 is made up of 16 amino acids. Germline V lookup: CDR1 SNHLY, CDR2 FYNNEI. The V end lost 0 bases, the J end lost 4 bases, and 14 bases lay between the germline ends.

The chain links TRBV7-9 to TRBJ1-1, with D perhaps matching TRBD1 (6 bases). The germline CDR1 and CDR2 sequences are SEHNR and FQNEAQ (reference sequence). This CDR3 contains 13 residues. V lost 2 bases and J lost 10, with 14 bases in between. The CDR3 here is CASSLIQQGGAFF. CDR3 nucleotide sequence: TGTGCCAGCAGCTTAATACAACAGGGTGGAGCTTTCTTT. Filled out from reference TRBV7-9 and TRBJ1-1, the complete variable domain reads DTGVSQNPRHKITKRGQNVTFRCDPISEHNRLYWYRQTLGQGPEFLTYFQNEAQLEKSRLLSDRFSAERPKGSFSTLEIQRTEQGDSAMYLCASSLIQQGGAFFGQGTRLTVV.

The gene calls are TRBV6-5 and TRBJ1-2, with TRBD1 as a possible D gene (6 bases). CDR1 is MNHEY, CDR2 SVGAGI, per germline. V lost 6 bases, J lost 7 bases, and 21 bases lay in between. The CDR3 sequence is 15 residues long. The CDR3 region is CASRGETGRLTGYTF. Here the CDR3 DNA reads TGTGCCAGCAGGGGGGAGACAGGACGACTCACTGGCTACACCTTC.

This rearrangement joins TRBV4-1 to TRBJ1-1; D is undetermined. Per germline, CDR1 MGHRA and CDR2 YSYEKL. Trimming stripped 0 bases from V and 2 bases from J, with 10 bases between. There are 15 residues in the CDR3. DNA for the CDR3: TGCGCCAGCAGCCAAGAAGTAGGAGCCAACACTGAAGCTTTCTTT. This encodes CASSQEVGANTEAFF.

In this sample, this clone turned up once. The rearrangement joins TRBV19 to TRBJ1-5; D uncertain. CDR3 length: 15 residues. Germline-derived CDR1 and CDR2 are LNHDA and SQIVND (reference sequence). V dropped 7 bases and J dropped 1 base, with 14 bases sitting between them. The CDR3 spells CASMVPRPSNQPQHF. Here the CDR3 DNA reads TGTGCCAGTATGGTGCCGCGGCCGAGCAATCAGCCCCAGCATTTT. Together with reference TRBV19 and TRBJ1-5, the CDR3 gives the full variable domain: DGGITQSPKYLFRKEGQNVTLSCEQNLNHDAMYWYRQDPGQGLRLIYYSQIVNDFQKGDIAEGYSVSREKKESFPLTVTSAQKNPTAFYLCASMVPRPSNQPQHFGDGTRLSIL.

The genes are TRBV14 and TRBJ2-3, with D perhaps TRBD1 (6 bases). The V gene's germline CDR1 is SGHDN and CDR2 FVKESK. Trimming removed 4 bases from V and 2 bases from J, with 13 bases in between. This CDR3 contains 15 residues. CDR3 amino acids: CASSPKRQATDTQYF. In nucleotides, the CDR3 is TGTGCCAGCAGCCCCAAGAGACAGGCCACAGATACGCAGTATTTT.

The V and J genes are TRBV6-6 and TRBJ2-7; D unclear. The CDR3 extends over 11 amino acids. CDR1 MNHNY and CDR2 SVGAGI come from the germline V gene (reference sequence). The V end was cut by 4 bases, the J end by 4 bases, with 5 bases between. The DNA of the CDR3 is TGTGCCAGCAGTTCGGCTTACGAGCAGTACTTC. The encoded protein is CASSSAYEQYF.

Comments on this clone: The identical CDR3 is also encoded by other nucleotide sequences in the sample. The chain couples TRBV5-1 to TRBJ1-2, with TRBD1 identical over 7 bases. V dropped 0 bases and J dropped 4; count of bases not matched to a gene: 0. This CDR3 is 13 amino acids long. CDR1 and CDR2 from the germline V gene are SGHRS and YFSETQ. CDR3 sequence: CASSLDRGYGYTF. The CDR3 region has the DNA TGCGCCAGCAGCTTGGACAGGGGCTATGGCTACACCTTC. Combining the CDR3 with reference TRBV5-1 and TRBJ1-2 gives the whole variable domain KAGVTQTPRYLIKTRGQQVTLSCSPISGHRSVSWYQQTPGQGLQFLFEYFSETQRNKGNFPGRFSGRQFSNSRSEMNVSTLELGDSALYLCASSLDRGYGYTFGSGTRLTVV.

The V gene is TRBV18, the J gene TRBJ2-7, with D possibly being TRBD1 (6 bases). The V and J ends lost 2 bases and 6 bases respectively, with 8 bases between them. Per germline, CDR1 KGHSH and CDR2 LQKENI. This CDR3 contains 12 residues. Here the CDR3 reads CASSPRGSEQYF. The CDR3 nucleotides read TGTGCCAGCTCACCAAGGGGGAGCGAGCAGTACTTC.

The chain uses TRBV28 and TRBJ2-7, with D maybe TRBD2 (6 bases). Germline CDR1 MDHEN, CDR2 SYDVKM. Trimming pared 8 bases from V and 12 bases from J, leaving 20 bases between. The CDR3 runs 12 residues. CDR3 amino acids: CASAPGERSAYF. Written as DNA, the CDR3 is TGTGCCAGCGCGCCGGGAGAGAGGTCTGCGTACTTC.

The CDR3 DNA is TGTGCCAGCAGGTCCGGGACTAGCGGGAGAAGGGACGAGCAGTACTTC. Its translation is CASRSGTSGRRDEQYF. This rearrangement joins TRBV5-8 to TRBJ2-7; 14 nucleotides agree with TRBD2. Germline V lookup: CDR1 SGHTS, CDR2 YDEGEE. With V trimmed by 5 bases and J by 5 bases, 9 bases remained unmatched. The CDR3 length is 16 residues.

The V and J genes are TRBV5-3 and TRBJ2-3; TRBD2 matches at 7 bases. TRBV5-3 is known as an ORF, though its function is uncertain. This CDR3 spans 14 amino acids. After removal of 0 bases from V and 6 bases from J, the junction contained 4 bases not matched to a gene. The chain's CDR3 is CARSLALGRDTQYF. For the CDR3, the DNA is TGTGCCAGAAGCTTGGCCCTCGGGAGGGATACGCAGTATTTT.

The rearrangement joins TRBV5-1 to TRBJ2-4; 7 bases are shared with TRBD2. Per the germline V gene, CDR1 is SGHRS and CDR2 is YFSETQ. CDR3 length: 15 residues. Unmatched junction bases numbered 12, after V lost 1 base and J lost 11 bases. For the CDR3, the DNA is TGCGCCAGCAGCTTGACTTCCGGGACGGGGGGTTTTCAGTACTTC. This sequence encodes CASSLTSGTGGFQYF. The entire variable domain, with the rest obtained from reference TRBV5-1 and TRBJ2-4, is as follows: KAGVTQTPRYLIKTRGQQVTLSCSPISGHRSVSWYQQTPGQGLQFLFEYFSETQRNKGNFPGRFSGRQFSNSRSEMNVSTLELGDSALYLCASSLTSGTGGFQYFGAGTRLSVL.

This clone was detected only once. The chain carries TRBV30 and TRBJ2-7, with D perhaps matching TRBD1 or TRBD2 (6 bases each). The CDR3 has 14 amino acids. Trimming left V 4 bases short and J 4 bases short, with 17 bases between. From germline, CDR1 is GTSNPN and CDR2 SVGIG (reference sequence). This chain's CDR3 is CAWNNRAGRYEQYF. The CDR3, as DNA: TGTGCCTGGAACAACAGGGCAGGGAGGTACGAGCAGTACTTC.

The chain employs TRBV10-3 and TRBJ2-5, with D hard to call. V lost 5 bases and J lost 3, with 10 bases in between. CDR1 is ENHRY, CDR2 SYGVKD, per germline. The CDR3 covers 13 residues. CDR3 coding DNA: TGTGCCATCAGTCAGGTGGCGGAAGAGACCCAGTACTTC. Protein sequence: CAISQVAEETQYF.

On this clone: Its ends do not fully match the called genes, so a read error is possible. V gene TRBV6-5 combines with J gene TRBJ2-1; 7 nucleotides match TRBD2. CDR3 length: 12 amino acids. Germline V gives CDR1 MNHEY, CDR2 SVGAGI. The CDR3 is CASSGRGRVSVF. The CDR3 nucleotides read TGTGCCAGCAGTGGGAGGGGACGGGTATCGGTCTTC.

The chain couples TRBV5-1 to TRBJ1-2, with TRBD1 as a possible D gene (5 bases). Trimming cost V 4 bases and J 1 base, with 14 bases left between them. CDR1 SGHRS and CDR2 YFSETQ come from the germline V gene. The CDR3 runs to 15 residues. The CDR3 protein is CASSGRDSHNYGYTF. CDR3 bases: TGCGCCAGCAGCGGTCGGGACTCCCATAACTATGGCTACACCTTC.

The rearrangement uses TRBV5-1 and TRBJ2-2; D is uncertain. This CDR3 is built from 15 residues. The germline gives CDR1 SGHRS, CDR2 YFSETQ. V lost 5 bases to trimming and J lost 0 bases, with 11 bases between them. The CDR3 bases are TGCGCCAGCAGTATGGCAGTCGCGAACACCGGGGAGCTGTTTTTT. Translating gives CASSMAVANTGELFF.

This CDR3 is CSTDAADGYTF. In DNA, the CDR3 is TGCAGTACCGACGCGGCGGATGGCTACACCTTC. The chain couples TRBV20-1 to TRBJ1-2, with D hard to call. V shed 8 bases and J shed 6 bases, with 13 bases lying between them. The CDR3 length is 11 residues. In germline, CDR1 is DFQATT, CDR2 SNEGSKA (reference sequence).

This chain connects TRBV4-2 to TRBJ2-5; no clear D gene. Between the trimmed V and J ends, which lost 0 bases and 1 base, there was a span of 3 bases. There are 13 residues in the CDR3. Germline loops: CDR1 LGHNA, CDR2 YNFKEQ. DNA for the CDR3: TGTGCCAGCAGCCAAGACGTCCAAGAGACCCAGTACTTC. Translated, it gives CASSQDVQETQYF.

The chain carries TRBV28 and TRBJ2-2; maybe TRBD1 (6 bases). The CDR3 is 15 amino acids. Between the trimmed V and J ends, which lost 1 base and 7 bases, there was a span of 13 bases. Per germline, CDR1 MDHEN and CDR2 SYDVKM. CDR3 sequence: CASSLLRGTGGELFF. The CDR3 DNA reads as TGTGCCAGCAGTTTATTAAGGGGGACGGGCGGGGAGCTGTTTTTT.